The 9 T cell receptor beta chains below come from one sample, sequenced in a study of tumor-infiltrating lymphocytes in primary liver carcinoma. The template, roughly 0.45 ug total RNA, yielded TCR beta cDNA made with a constant-region primer. Three-round nested multiplex PCR performed with slightly modified ARM-PCR produced the TCR beta libraries. The opening two PCR rounds, around 10 cycles each, paired TRBV1-TRBV30 forward primers with a C-beta reverse primer. Using its own MiXCR run on the multiplex PCR reads, TCRdb lists one record per CDR3 protein. The data show over 95,000 distinct CDR3 sequences, with approximately 71% seen just once and 7.5% to 10% held by the top ten. It was from around 18-30 mg of unsorted bulk tissue that RNA and DNA were co-extracted. Sequencing was carried out using liver tumor tissue from sampling region 5. Subset indicated: tumor region T5, tumor centre. These TCRs come from a woman aged 55-69 years with primary liver carcinoma and hepatitis B virus infection.

A remark on this clonotype: The conserved phenylalanine or tryptophan normally closing the CDR3 is absent here, so this likely arose from a read error. The genes are TRBV11-2 and TRBJ2-1, with D perhaps given as TRBD1 or TRBD2 (5 bases each). This CDR3 is 15 amino acids long. Germline assignment: CDR1 SGHAT and CDR2 FQNNGV. In DNA, the CDR3 is TGTGCCAGCAGTGCCGGGACGGTGGACCACAATGCGCAGTTCTTA. Translating gives CASSAGTVDHNAQFL.

This clonotype appeared once. The germline gene is not matched at one end of the junction; a read error may be the cause. This chain connects TRBV11-2 to TRBJ2-3; D might be TRBD1 or TRBD2, each matching 6 bases. The CDR3 contains 15 residues. Germline values: CDR1 SGHAT, CDR2 FQNNGV. Written as DNA, the CDR3 is TGTGCCAGCAGCTCTGGGACACCCCCGGGGGATACGCACTATTTC. This encodes CASSSGTPPGDTHYF.

The table lists this clonotype with a count of one. The conserved phenylalanine or tryptophan is not found at the CDR3 terminus, so this likely reflects a read error. The genes are TRBV6-5 and TRBJ2-7, with 8 bases aligning to TRBD1. The CDR3 consists of 13 residues. Germline CDR1 MNHEY, CDR2 SVGAGI. Trimming at V came to 9 bases and at J to 3 bases, leaving 7 bases not matched to a gene. CDR3 DNA: TGTGCCAGTAGAGGACAGGGAGACTACGAGCAGTACTTA. It encodes CASRGQGDYEQYL.

This clonotype was seen a single time. This rearrangement joins TRBV20-1 to TRBJ2-3, with TRBD2 as a possible D gene (6 bases). The CDR3 runs to 16 residues. Germline CDR1 DFQATT, CDR2 SNEGSKA (reference sequence). Between the trimmed V and J ends, which lost 7 bases and 5 bases, there was a span of 25 bases. CDR3 region: CSDKLAPGAFGDTQYF. The CDR3 DNA sequence: TGCAGTGATAAGTTAGCTCCGGGAGCGTTTGGAGATACGCAGTATTTT.

V and J are TRBV7-3 and TRBJ2-3; no clear D. V was clipped by 6 bases and J by 6 bases, with 10 bases between them. This CDR3 is built from 12 residues. CDR1 SGHTA and CDR2 FQGTGA come from the germline V gene. CDR3: CASRLGGDTQYF. The CDR3 nucleotides are TGTGCCAGCAGATTGGGTGGGGATACGCAGTATTTT.

The chain links TRBV6-6 to TRBJ1-2; D ambiguous. Germline CDR1 and CDR2: MNHNY and SVGAGI (reference sequence). V gave up 4 bases and J gave up 6 bases, with 15 bases separating them. The CDR3 length is 14 residues. CDR3 loop: CASSFPCSGDGYTF. The DNA for the CDR3 is TGTGCCAGCAGTTTCCCCTGCAGTGGAGATGGCTACACCTTC.

There are a few counts of this clonotype. A much larger clone is a single base away; this may be a read error. V is TRBV6-5 and J is TRBJ1-5; no definite D call. V gave up 4 bases and J gave up 3 bases, with 7 bases separating them. Per the germline V gene, CDR1 is MNHEY and CDR2 is SVGAGI. This CDR3 is 13 amino acids long. The DNA of the CDR3 is TGTGCCAGCAGTTCCAGCGTCAATCAGCCCCAGCATTTT. Its protein product is CASSSSVNQPQHF.

The J gene is TRBJ2-3, the V gene TRBV9; a possible D gene is TRBD2 (6 bases). The CDR3 has 16 amino acids. Trimming removed 5 bases at V and 0 bases at J, with 16 bases between. The germline CDR1 and CDR2 sequences are SGDLS and YYNGEE. CDR3 bases: TGTGCCAGCAGTCTAAGATGGGAGGCAAGCACAGATACGCAGTATTTT. Its protein is CASSLRWEASTDTQYF. The whole variable domain, remainder taken from reference TRBV9 and TRBJ2-3, is DSGVTQTPKHLITATGQRVTLRCSPRSGDLSVYWYQQSLDQGLQFLIQYYNGEERAKGNILERFSAQQFPDLHSELNLSSLELGDSALYFCASSLRWEASTDTQYFGPGTRLTVL.

This clonotype was seen only a few times. The genes are TRBV28 and TRBJ1-2; weak D call: TRBD1 (6 bases). The CDR3 sequence is 14 residues long. Germline V gene data show CDR1 as MDHEN and CDR2 as SYDVKM. The V end lost 4 bases, the J end lost 1 base, and 10 bases lay between the germline ends. The CDR3 coding sequence is TGTGCCAGCAGTTCCGGGACAAATAACTATGGCTACACCTTC. Its protein product is CASSSGTNNYGYTF.